A selection of T cell receptor beta chains follows, all from one sample in a study of technical replicates of blood from several donors. Profiling relied on immunoSEQ multiplex PCR, and the TCRdb table lists in-frame clones only, not all of them. The sample holds more than 65,000 clones, roughly 90% seen once. The material sequenced was T cells isolated from PBMCs. Source of these receptors: a human donor in good health. Both conserved end residues are part of each CDR3. D genes are given only for firm matches. Clone size appears in some rows only: once, few, many, or a class for an expanded clone.

j_call clone_size v_call d_call cdr3_aa cdr3_nt
TRBJ2-1 NA TRBV2 TRBD2 CASLGLAPNEQFF TGTGCCAGCTTGGGACTAGCGCCCAATGAGCAGTTCTTC
TRBJ2-3 NA TRBV25-1 NA CASSAGAGTDTQYF TGTGCCAGCAGTGCCGGCGCGGGCACAGATACGCAGTATTTT
TRBJ2-1 NA TRBV6-6 TRBD2 CASSFGTSGEKEQFF TGTGCCAGCAGTTTTGGGACTAGCGGAGAGAAGGAGCAGTTCTTC
TRBJ1-1 NA TRBV28 NA CASSVLVRGSKTEAFF TGTGCCAGCAGCGTTCTGGTCCGGGGGTCCAAGACTGAAGCTTTCTTT
TRBJ2-1 once TRBV7-8 NA CASSEGHNEQFF TGTGCCAGCAGCGAGGGTCACAATGAGCAGTTCTTC
TRBJ2-7 NA TRBV13 NA CASSLGGQPAYEQYF TGTGCCAGCAGCTTAGGTGGACAGCCGGCCTACGAGCAGTACTTC
TRBJ1-1 NA TRBV28 TRBD1 CASRTGVNTEAFF TGTGCCAGCAGGACAGGGGTGAACACTGAAGCTTTCTTT
TRBJ2-1 NA TRBV7-2 TRBD1 CASSLRDRLNEQFF TGTGCCAGCAGCCTAAGGGACAGGTTAAATGAGCAGTTCTTC
TRBJ1-2 once TRBV18 NA CASSTNEGDGYTF TGTGCCAGCTCAACAAATGAGGGGGATGGCTACACCTTC
TRBJ1-1 NA TRBV30 TRBD1 CAWSNRGGTEAFF TGTGCCTGGAGTAACAGGGGGGGCACTGAAGCTTTCTTT
TRBJ2-1 NA TRBV30 TRBD2 CAWSGGTSAYNEQFF TGTGCCTGGAGTGGCGGTACTAGCGCTTACAATGAGCAGTTCTTC
TRBJ2-7 NA TRBV29-1 TRBD2 CSAIHGEGKGYEQYF TGCAGCGCCATCCATGGGGAGGGGAAAGGCTACGAGCAGTACTTC
TRBJ2-7 NA TRBV5-4 NA CASSLARGYEQYF TGTGCCAGCAGCTTGGCACGGGGCTACGAGCAGTACTTC
TRBJ1-2 NA TRBV5-4 NA CASSYNLDGYTF TGTGCCAGCAGCTACAATTTGGATGGCTACACCTTC
TRBJ2-3 NA TRBV4-3 NA CASSQGLGTDTQYF TGCGCCAGCAGCCAAGGACTAGGCACAGATACGCAGTATTTT
TRBJ1-2 NA TRBV6-5 NA CASSYQGYGYTF TGTGCCAGCAGTTATCAGGGATATGGCTACACCTTC
TRBJ2-7 NA TRBV30 TRBD1 CATDKGAEEQYF TGTGCCACCGATAAGGGGGCAGAAGAGCAGTACTTC
TRBJ1-1 NA TRBV28 TRBD1 CASSLRGTGLNTEAFF TGTGCCAGCAGCCTTAGGGGGACAGGCCTGAACACTGAAGCTTTCTTT
TRBJ2-1 NA TRBV7-9 TRBD2 CASSPWTSGWGDEQFF TGTGCCAGCAGCCCGTGGACTAGCGGGTGGGGGGATGAGCAGTTCTTC
TRBJ1-1 NA TRBV5-4 NA CASSLVDEDTEAFF TGTGCCAGCAGCTTGGTTGACGAGGATACTGAAGCTTTCTTT
TRBJ2-7 NA TRBV6-6 NA CASSQYRVSEQYF TGTGCCAGCAGTCAATACAGGGTCTCCGAGCAGTACTTC
TRBJ1-2 NA TRBV5-4 TRBD1 CASRPTGETNYGYTF TGTGCCAGCAGGCCTACAGGGGAGACTAACTATGGCTACACCTTC
TRBJ2-1 NA TRBV5-1 NA CASSFVARESIFF TGCGCCAGCAGCTTTGTTGCCCGGGAGTCAATCTTCTTC
TRBJ1-1 NA TRBV28 NA CAISQPTQMNTEAFF TGTGCCATTTCACAGCCGACCCAGATGAACACTGAAGCTTTCTTT
TRBJ1-2 NA TRBV5-4 TRBD1 CASSIGTDYGYTF TGTGCCAGCAGCATCGGGACAGATTATGGCTACACCTTC
TRBJ2-2 once TRBV5-1 TRBD2 CASSFSGANTGELFF TGCGCCAGCAGCTTCAGCGGGGCGAACACCGGGGAGCTGTTTTTT
TRBJ1-2 NA TRBV7-2 NA CASSYSGQTTYGYTF TGTGCCAGCAGCTACTCCGGACAGACAACATATGGCTACACCTTC
TRBJ1-5 NA TRBV28 NA CASSLQRSNQPQHF TGTGCCAGCAGTTTACAACGGAGCAATCAGCCCCAGCATTTT
TRBJ1-2 NA TRBV27 NA CASSLSRVDGYTF TGTGCCAGCAGTTTATCCCGGGTTGATGGCTACACCTTC
TRBJ1-2 NA TRBV5-4 NA CASSQWGAWTSGYTF TGTGCCAGCAGCCAGTGGGGCGCTTGGACAAGTGGCTACACCTTC
TRBJ1-2 NA TRBV27 NA CASAGGGAYGYTF TGTGCCAGCGCGGGCGGGGGAGCCTATGGCTACACCTTC
TRBJ1-2 NA TRBV7-9 NA CASSLDDRQHGYTF TGTGCCAGCAGCTTGGACGACAGGCAACATGGCTACACCTTC
TRBJ2-1 NA TRBV7-2 TRBD2 CASSLSTIISGRHDNEQFF TGTGCCAGCAGCTTAAGCACGATAATTAGCGGGAGACACGACAATGAGCAGTTCTTC
TRBJ2-1 NA TRBV6-1 TRBD1 CASSEMAGRGHEQFF TGTGCCAGCAGTGAAATGGCGGGCAGGGGGCATGAGCAGTTCTTC
TRBJ2-1 NA TRBV2 TRBD2 CASSEEGLAGGQFF TGTGCCAGCAGTGAAGAGGGACTAGCGGGAGGGCAGTTCTTC
TRBJ2-7 NA TRBV7-9 TRBD2 CASSLSLAGGALEQYF TGTGCCAGCAGCCTCTCCCTAGCGGGAGGGGCTCTCGAGCAGTACTTC
TRBJ2-2 NA TRBV7-3 TRBD1 CASSPTGGATGELFF TGTGCCAGCAGCCCGACAGGGGGAGCCACCGGGGAGCTGTTTTTT
TRBJ2-1 NA TRBV7-3 TRBD1 CASSLTGNEQFF TGTGCCAGCAGCTTGACAGGGAATGAGCAGTTCTTC
TRBJ2-3 NA TRBV4-2 NA CASSQDRDNTDTQYF TGTGCCAGCAGCCAAGACCGAGACAACACAGATACGCAGTATTTT
TRBJ1-1 NA TRBV30 NA CAWSQGGSTEAFF TGTGCCTGGAGCCAAGGGGGTAGCACTGAAGCTTTCTTT
TRBJ1-1 NA TRBV19 TRBD1 CAAQATGDTEAFF TGTGCCGCCCAGGCAACAGGGGACACTGAAGCTTTCTTT
TRBJ1-1 NA TRBV18 NA CASSPRDTEAFF TGTGCCAGCTCACCTCGGGACACTGAAGCTTTCTTT
TRBJ1-2 few TRBV28 NA CASSLNRGLFNYGYTFGYTF NA
TRBJ1-4 NA TRBV4-3 NA CASSQARMSEKLFF TGCGCCAGCAGCCAAGCCCGCATGAGTGAAAAACTGTTTTTT
TRBJ2-5 NA TRBV5-1 NA CASSLPGQIQETQYF TGCGCCAGCAGCTTGCCCGGACAGATTCAAGAGACCCAGTACTTC
TRBJ1-2 NA TRBV29-1 NA CSVPPSRVEIYGYTF TGCAGCGTTCCCCCCAGCAGGGTGGAAATATATGGCTACACCTTC
TRBJ2-3 once TRBV9 TRBD1 CASSPTGVTDTQYF TGTGCCAGCAGCCCGACAGGGGTTACAGATACGCAGTATTTT
TRBJ2-7 NA TRBV10-1 NA CASSESSYEQYF TGCGCCAGCAGTGAATCCAGCTACGAGCAGTACTTC
TRBJ2-1 NA TRBV5-4 NA CASSLTASYNEQFF TGTGCCAGCAGCCTGACTGCCTCCTACAATGAGCAGTTCTTC
TRBJ2-5 NA TRBV12-5 TRBD2 CASGLAVEETQYF TGTGCTAGTGGGCTAGCGGTGGAAGAGACCCAGTACTTC
TRBJ2-3 NA TRBV9 TRBD2 CASSEGLAESTDTQYF TGTGCCAGCAGCGAGGGACTAGCGGAAAGCACAGATACGCAGTATTTT
TRBJ2-1 NA TRBV9 NA CASSARVSEEQFF TGTGCCAGCAGCGCCCGGGTCAGCGAGGAGCAGTTCTTC
TRBJ2-2 NA TRBV30 NA CAWSISGELFF TGTGCCTGGAGTATCAGCGGGGAGCTGTTTTTT
TRBJ2-7 NA TRBV9 TRBD1 CASSVGGGLKSSYEQYF TGTGCCAGCAGCGTAGGAGGGGGCCTGAAGAGCTCCTACGAGCAGTACTTC
TRBJ2-3 NA TRBV1 NA CTSSQVGGRVRGDTQYF TGCACCAGCAGCCAAGTCGGCGGGAGGGTGAGGGGAGATACGCAGTATTTT